This is a list of T cell receptor beta chains from one sample in a study of CD8+ T cells in alopecia areata. The assay was immunoSEQ multiplex PCR, and TCRdb's table has in-frame clones only and misses some. This table has under 350,000 clones, more than 45% appearing once. Sequenced here: CD4+ T cells sorted from blood, sampled at week 24, from a patient treated with tofacitinib. The receptors come from a human donor with alopecia areata. Each CDR3 is given without its conserved first and last residue.

v_gene: TRBV5-1
CDR3aa: ASSSGQGLYGYT

v_gene: TRBV30
CDR3aa: AWSVGAGSGELF

v_gene: TRBV15
CDR3aa: ATSRDSSYEQY

v_gene: TRBV20-1
CDR3aa: SASTWNEQF

v_gene: TRBV30
CDR3aa: AWSAGTDNSPLH

v_gene: TRBV29-1
CDR3aa: SVDRLAVIKAHNEQF

v_gene: TRBV2
CDR3aa: ASTLLGSNEQF

v_gene: TRBV5-1
CDR3aa: ASSLVVAGSYEQF

v_gene: TRBV5-5
CDR3aa: ASSLEGMSRRGYT

v_gene: TRBV11-2
CDR3aa: ASSGDRGNSPLH

v_gene: TRBV5-1
CDR3aa: ASSPTAGPEAF

v_gene: TRBV6-6
CDR3aa: ASSPPGGGNQPQH

v_gene: TRBV5-1
CDR3aa: ASSVGLAGASSYEQY

v_gene: TRBV19
CDR3aa: ASSRRRDRGSGANVLT

v_gene: TRBV27
CDR3aa: ARGEADTQY

v_gene: TRBV7-9
CDR3aa: ASSLTQFYGYT

v_gene: TRBV7-9
CDR3aa: ASSSENIQY

v_gene: TRBV5-1
CDR3aa: ASSLEGSGSYGYT

v_gene: TRBV9
CDR3aa: ASSVGRGAYEQY

v_gene: TRBV4-1
CDR3aa: ASRPKGDRYEQY

v_gene: TRBV7-7
CDR3aa: ASSGAGADQRLI

v_gene: TRBV10-3
CDR3aa: AISESMDTGELF

v_gene: TRBV7-3
CDR3aa: ASSLGPPGDTQY

v_gene: TRBV23-1
CDR3aa: ASSQNPGPFNSYEQY

v_gene: TRBV2
CDR3aa: ASTGDYGYT

v_gene: TRBV30
CDR3aa: AVGGYPRNEQF

v_gene: TRBV5-1
CDR3aa: ASSLPQTGASRLEAF

v_gene: TRBV30
CDR3aa: AWSTGSSGNTIY

v_gene: TRBV2
CDR3aa: ASSEGQNQPQH

v_gene: TRBV5-6
CDR3aa: ASSLSGDEVGQY

v_gene: TRBV29-1
CDR3aa: SGQGWVTEAF

v_gene: TRBV28
CDR3aa: ASTPGVTEAF

v_gene: TRBV4-1
CDR3aa: ASSQPTGVGEAF

v_gene: TRBV4-3
CDR3aa: ASSQDLAGGTDTQY

v_gene: TRBV12-5
CDR3aa: ASGLGYGQGSYNEQF

v_gene: TRBV29-1
CDR3aa: SVEGLASEQY

v_gene: TRBV10-3
CDR3aa: AISIRQVRSTDTQY

v_gene: TRBV10-3
CDR3aa: AINRLGTLGPGKGTDTQY

v_gene: TRBV7-2
CDR3aa: ASSLVPLYLSYEQY